These 2 T cell receptor beta chains were sequenced from one sample in a study of regulatory T cells in long-lasting Graves disease. Described time point: persistent/refractory GD, antithyroid drugs over 5 years with positive TRAb. Following extraction of RNA from PBMCs, that RNA was used to make the TCR library. Arm-PCR of CDR3 regions and iRepertoire HTBI primers were used to build TCR beta libraries. MiXCR, applied by TCRdb to the multiplex PCR reads, yields one record per CDR3 protein. The repertoire consists of under 450,000 distinct CDR3 sequences, with around 22% occurring once and the leading ten covering roughly 30%. The sample consisted of peripheral blood mononuclear cells (PBMCs), taken when the disease was refractory, from a patient treated with antithyroid drugs. All receptors derive from a female donor with Graves disease.

This clonotype was seen more than once but under ten times. This chain links TRBV4-1 with TRBJ2-1; D is uncertain. This CDR3 region has 14 residues. Germline V gene data show CDR1 as MGHRA and CDR2 as YSYEKL. The germline V and J ends were trimmed by 0 bases and 12 bases, with 15 bases remaining between them. The CDR3 protein is CASSQDDLGLSQFF. DNA for the CDR3: TGCGCCAGCAGCCAAGATGATTTGGGATTATCGCAGTTCTTC.

This sequence joins TRBV13 and TRBJ2-7; 8 bases are a match to TRBD2. The CDR3 extends over 15 amino acids. The germline V gene has CDR1 PRHDT and CDR2 FYEKMQ (reference sequence). Trimming at V came to 5 bases and at J to 3 bases, leaving 9 bases not matched to a gene. The CDR3 DNA is TGTGCCAGCAGCCCCCGGAGCGGGGGAGTCTACGAGCAGTACTTC. Translating gives CASSPRSGGVYEQYF.